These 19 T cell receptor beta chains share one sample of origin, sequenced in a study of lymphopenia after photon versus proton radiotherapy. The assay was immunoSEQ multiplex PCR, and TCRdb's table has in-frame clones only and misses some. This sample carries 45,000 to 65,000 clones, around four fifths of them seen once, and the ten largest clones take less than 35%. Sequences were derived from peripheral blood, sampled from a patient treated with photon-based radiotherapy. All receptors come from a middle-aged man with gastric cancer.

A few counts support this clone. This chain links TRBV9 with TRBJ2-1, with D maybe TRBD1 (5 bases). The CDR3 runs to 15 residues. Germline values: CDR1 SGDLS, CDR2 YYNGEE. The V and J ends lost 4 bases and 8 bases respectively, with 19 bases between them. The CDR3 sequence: CASSPTGGPGDEQFF. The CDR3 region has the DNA TGTGCCAGCAGCCCTACAGGTGGACCGGGTGATGAGCAGTTCTTC.

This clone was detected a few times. The CDR3 loop is CAIGGNQPQHF. In DNA, the CDR3 is TGTGCCATAGGCGGGAATCAGCCCCAGCATTTT. This rearrangement joins TRBV10-3 to TRBJ1-5; no clear D gene. V shed 9 bases and J shed 4 bases, with 7 bases lying between them. Germline lookup yields CDR1 ENHRY and CDR2 SYGVKD. This CDR3 is built from 11 residues.

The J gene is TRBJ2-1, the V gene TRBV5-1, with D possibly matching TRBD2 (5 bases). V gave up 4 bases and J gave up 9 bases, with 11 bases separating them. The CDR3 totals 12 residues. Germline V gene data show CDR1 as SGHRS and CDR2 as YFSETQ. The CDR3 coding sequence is TGCGCCAGCAGCAATCTTAGCGCTGAGCAGTTCTTC. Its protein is CASSNLSAEQFF.

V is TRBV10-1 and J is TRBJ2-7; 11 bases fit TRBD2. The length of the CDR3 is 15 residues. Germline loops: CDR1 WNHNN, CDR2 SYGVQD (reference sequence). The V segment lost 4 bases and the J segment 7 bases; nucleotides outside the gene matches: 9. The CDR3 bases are TGCGCCAGCAGTGGGCGACTAGCGGGAATTTGGGAGCAGTACTTC. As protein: CASSGRLAGIWEQYF.

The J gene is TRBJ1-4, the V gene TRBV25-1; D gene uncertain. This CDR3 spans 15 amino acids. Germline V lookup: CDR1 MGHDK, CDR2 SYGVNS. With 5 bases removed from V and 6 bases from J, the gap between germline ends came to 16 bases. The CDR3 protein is CASSPSTRPDEKLFF. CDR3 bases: TGTGCCAGCAGTCCCTCGACTAGGCCGGATGAAAAACTGTTTTTT.

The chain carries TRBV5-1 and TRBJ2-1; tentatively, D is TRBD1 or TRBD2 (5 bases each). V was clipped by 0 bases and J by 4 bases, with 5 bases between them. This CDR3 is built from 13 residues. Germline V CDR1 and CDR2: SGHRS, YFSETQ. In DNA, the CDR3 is TGCGCCAGCAGCTTGGGGGGGTACAATGAGCAGTTCTTC. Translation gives CASSLGGYNEQFF.

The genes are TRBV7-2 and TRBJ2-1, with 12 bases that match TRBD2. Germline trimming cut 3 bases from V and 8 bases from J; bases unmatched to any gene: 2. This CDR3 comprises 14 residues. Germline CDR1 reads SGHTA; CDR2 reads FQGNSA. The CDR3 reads CASSFASGRDEQFF. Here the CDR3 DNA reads TGTGCCAGCAGCTTCGCTAGCGGGAGGGATGAGCAGTTCTTC.

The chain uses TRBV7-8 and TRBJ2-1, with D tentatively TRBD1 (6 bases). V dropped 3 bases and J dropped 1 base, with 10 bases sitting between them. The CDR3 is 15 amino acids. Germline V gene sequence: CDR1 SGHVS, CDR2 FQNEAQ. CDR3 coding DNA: TGTGCCAGCAGCTTCAACAGGGCTTCCTACAATGAGCAGTTCTTC. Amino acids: CASSFNRASYNEQFF. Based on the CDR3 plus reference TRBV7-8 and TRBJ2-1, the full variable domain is GAGVSQSPRYKVAKRGQDVALRCDPISGHVSLFWYQQALGQGPEFLTYFQNEAQLDKSGLPSDRFFAERPEGSVSTLKIQRTQQEDSAVYLCASSFNRASYNEQFFGPGTRLTVL.

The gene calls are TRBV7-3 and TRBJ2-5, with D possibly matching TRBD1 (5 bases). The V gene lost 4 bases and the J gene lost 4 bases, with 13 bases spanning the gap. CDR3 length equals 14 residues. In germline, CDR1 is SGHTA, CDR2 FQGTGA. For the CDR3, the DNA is TGTGCCAGCAGCTCCTCGGCTAGGGGAGAGACCCAGTACTTC. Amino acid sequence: CASSSSARGETQYF.

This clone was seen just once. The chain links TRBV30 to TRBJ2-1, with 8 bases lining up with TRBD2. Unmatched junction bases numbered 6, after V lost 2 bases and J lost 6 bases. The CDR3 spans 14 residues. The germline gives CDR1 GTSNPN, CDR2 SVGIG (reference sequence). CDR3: CAWSSVAGINEQFF. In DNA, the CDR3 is TGTGCCTGGAGTAGCGTAGCGGGAATCAATGAGCAGTTCTTC.

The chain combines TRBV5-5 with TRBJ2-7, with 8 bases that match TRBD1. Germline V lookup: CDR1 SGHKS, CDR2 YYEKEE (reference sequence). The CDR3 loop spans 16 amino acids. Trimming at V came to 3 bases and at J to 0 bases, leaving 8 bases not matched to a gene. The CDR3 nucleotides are TGTGCCAGCAGCTACGACCCCGGGACAGGCTCCTACGAGCAGTACTTC. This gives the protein CASSYDPGTGSYEQYF.

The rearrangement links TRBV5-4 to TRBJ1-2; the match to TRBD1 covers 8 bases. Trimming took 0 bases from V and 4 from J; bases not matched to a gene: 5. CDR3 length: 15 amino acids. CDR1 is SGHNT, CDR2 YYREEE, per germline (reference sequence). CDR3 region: CASSLDRGYGYGYTF. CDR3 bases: TGTGCCAGCAGCTTGGACAGGGGGTATGGCTATGGCTACACCTTC.

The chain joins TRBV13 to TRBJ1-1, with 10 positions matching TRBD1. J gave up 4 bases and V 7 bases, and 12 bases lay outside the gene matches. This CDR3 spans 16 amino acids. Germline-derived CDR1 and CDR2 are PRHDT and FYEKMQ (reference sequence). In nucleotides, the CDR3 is TGTGCCAGCAACTACCGGACAGGGGGAGCAGTCACTGAAGCTTTCTTT. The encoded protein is CASNYRTGGAVTEAFF.

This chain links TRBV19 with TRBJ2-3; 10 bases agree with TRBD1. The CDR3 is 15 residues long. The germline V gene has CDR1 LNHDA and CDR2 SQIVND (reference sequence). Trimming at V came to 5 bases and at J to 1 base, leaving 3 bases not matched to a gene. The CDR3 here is CASSLTGGGTDTQYF. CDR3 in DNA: TGTGCCAGTAGTTTGACAGGGGGCGGCACAGATACGCAGTATTTT.

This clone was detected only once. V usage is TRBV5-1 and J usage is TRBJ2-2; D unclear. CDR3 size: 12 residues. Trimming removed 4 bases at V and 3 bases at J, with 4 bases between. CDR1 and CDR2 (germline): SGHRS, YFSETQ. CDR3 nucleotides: TGCGCCAGCAGCCGTTACACCGGGGAGCTGTTTTTT. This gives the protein CASSRYTGELFF.

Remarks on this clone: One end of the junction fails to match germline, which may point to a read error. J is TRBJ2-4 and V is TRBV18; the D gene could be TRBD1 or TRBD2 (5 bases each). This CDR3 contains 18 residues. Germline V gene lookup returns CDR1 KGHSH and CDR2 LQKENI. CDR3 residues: CASSPLGGLGSRAAQMAF. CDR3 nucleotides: TGTGCCAGCTCACCACTCGGTGGTTTGGGGAGCAGGGCTGCTCAAATGGCATTC.

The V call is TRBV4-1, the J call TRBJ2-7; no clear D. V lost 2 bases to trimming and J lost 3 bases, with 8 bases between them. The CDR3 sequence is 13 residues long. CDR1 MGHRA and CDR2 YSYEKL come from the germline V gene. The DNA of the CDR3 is TGCGCCAGCAGCCAACGGGTCTACTACGAGCAGTACTTC. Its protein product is CASSQRVYYEQYF.

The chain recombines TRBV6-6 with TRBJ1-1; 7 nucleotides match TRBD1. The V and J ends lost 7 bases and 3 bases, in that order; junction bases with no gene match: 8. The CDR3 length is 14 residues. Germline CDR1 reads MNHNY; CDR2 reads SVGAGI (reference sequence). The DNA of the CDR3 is TGTGCCAGCACTCGGGACAGCCTTTACACTGAAGCTTTCTTT. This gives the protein CASTRDSLYTEAFF.

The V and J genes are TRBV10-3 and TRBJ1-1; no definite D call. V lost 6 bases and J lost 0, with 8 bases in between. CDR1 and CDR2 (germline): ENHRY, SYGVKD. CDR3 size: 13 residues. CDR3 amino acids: CAIREVLNTEAFF. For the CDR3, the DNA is TGTGCCATCAGGGAGGTTCTGAACACTGAAGCTTTCTTT.